A single sample is the source of the 10 T cell receptor beta chains below, sequenced in a study of T-cell memory formation after mild COVID-19. TCRdb passed the 5' RACE reads through MiXCR, listing each CDR3 protein once. The sample consists of about 170,000 distinct CDR3 sequences, over 10% of them appearing once. The material sequenced was PBMCs or a T cell subset sorted from them (not recorded which). The receptors originated from a man aged 18-30 years who had mild COVID-19 (a few samples of this study predate the infection). Cell type and time point are not known.

The chain uses TRBV7-2 and TRBJ2-3, with 10 bases aligning to TRBD2. The CDR3 is 16 amino acids. The V segment lost 4 bases and the J segment 7 bases; nucleotides outside the gene matches: 11. The germline CDR1 and CDR2 sequences are SGHTA and FQGNSA. CDR3 nucleotides: TGTGCCAGCAGCTCAGACCAGCGGGGGGGCCCAAATACGCAGTATTTT. As protein: CASSSDQRGGPNTQYF.

CDR3 DNA sequence: TGTGCCAGCAGCCGGGACAGGGCTAATCGCTACGAGCAGTACGTC. It translates to CASSRDRANRYEQYV. The V gene is TRBV7-2, the J gene TRBJ2-7, with TRBD1 matching over 9 bases. Germline trimming cut 5 bases from V and 3 bases from J; bases unmatched to any gene: 8. The germline gives CDR1 SGHTA, CDR2 FQGNSA. The CDR3 has 15 residues.

This sequence joins TRBV29-1 and TRBJ1-1; the D gene is possibly TRBD1 (6 bases). Germline CDR1 is SQVTM and CDR2 is ANQGSEA. The germline V and J ends were trimmed by 4 bases and 1 base, with 7 bases remaining between them. The CDR3 consists of 12 residues. In DNA, the CDR3 is TGCAGCGTTGGACAGGCGAACACTGAAGCTTTCTTT. Its translation is CSVGQANTEAFF. The complete variable domain, with remaining parts taken from reference TRBV29-1 and TRBJ1-1, reads SAVISQKPSRDICQRGTSLTIQCQVDSQVTMMFWYRQQPGQSLTLIATANQGSEATYESGFVIDKFPISRPNLTFSTLTVSNMSPEDSSIYLCSVGQANTEAFFGQGTRLTVV.

This chain connects TRBV4-3 to TRBJ1-1; TRBD1 might be the D (5 bases). Germline CDR1 reads LGHNA; CDR2 reads YSLEER. This CDR3 is 16 amino acids long. The V end lost 2 bases, the J end lost 2 bases, and 15 bases lay between the germline ends. The CDR3 coding sequence is TGCGCCAGCAGCCAAAAACGGGGGGTTCTAAACACTGAAGCTTTCTTT. This translates into CASSQKRGVLNTEAFF.

DNA for the CDR3: TGTGCCAGCTCACCATTTTCGGGACTAACTAATGAAAAACTGTTTTTT. Its translation is CASSPFSGLTNEKLFF. The chain employs TRBV18 and TRBJ1-4; D is possibly TRBD1 (5 bases). V was pared by 2 bases and J by 1 base, with 11 bases between. Germline lookup yields CDR1 KGHSH and CDR2 LQKENI. This CDR3 has 16 residues.

This clonotype was seen more than once but under ten times. The chain has TRBV7-9 and TRBJ2-7; no definite D call. This CDR3 has 13 amino acids. Trimming took off 4 bases at V and 2 bases at J, with 9 bases between the two ends. The germline V gene has CDR1 SEHNR and CDR2 FQNEAQ (reference sequence). CDR3 nucleotides: TGTGCCAGCAGCTCGGACGCCGCCTACGAGCAGTACTTC. Its protein is CASSSDAAYEQYF.

This clonotype occurred a few times. This chain connects TRBV12-3 or TRBV12-4 to TRBJ1-2; D call uncertain. The V end lost 2 bases, the J end lost 5 bases, and 18 bases lay between the germline ends. This CDR3 is 16 amino acids long. In nucleotides, the CDR3 is TGTGCCAGCAGTTTAAGCCCGAGTGGGAGAAAGTATGGCTACACCTTC. It codes for CASSLSPSGRKYGYTF.

This sequence joins TRBV7-9 and TRBJ1-6; the D gene is possibly TRBD1 (5 bases). Germline V gives CDR1 SEHNR, CDR2 FQNEAQ (reference sequence). Trimming removed 5 bases from V and 9 bases from J, with 20 bases in between. The CDR3 is 16 amino acids. Here the CDR3 DNA reads TGTGCCAGCAGCCCAGACGCGGCGGGGGGAGGTTCACCCCTCCACTTT. The encoded protein is CASSPDAAGGGSPLHF.

The table lists this clonotype with many counts. V is TRBV7-9 and J is TRBJ2-7; possibly TRBD2 for D (6 bases). Trimming left V 5 bases short and J 7 bases short, with 12 bases between. Germline V lookup: CDR1 SEHNR, CDR2 FQNEAQ (reference sequence). There are 12 residues in the CDR3. The CDR3: CASSPVAGEQYV. The CDR3 nucleotides read TGTGCCAGCAGCCCAGTTGCGGGGGAGCAGTACGTC.

The genes are TRBV10-1 and TRBJ2-3; 11 nucleotides match TRBD2. The V gene end was trimmed by 2 bases and the J gene end by 5 bases; junction bases not matched to a gene: 0. Per the germline V gene, CDR1 is WNHNN and CDR2 is SYGVQD (reference sequence). The CDR3 has 14 amino acids. The CDR3 DNA is TGCGCCAGCAGTGAGGGACTAGCGGGAGATACGCAGTATTTT. It is translated as CASSEGLAGDTQYF.